The TCR beta chain under discussion was sequenced for a study of early T cells in non-severe SARS-CoV-2 infection. Study-level points and caveats: VDJdb matching, biased toward anti-spike CD8 responses, missed private and CD4 specificities.

This clonotype turned up a few times. The target antigen is unknown. Unique molecular identifiers were added to individual cDNA molecules. TCRdb processed the 5' RACE reads anew with MiXCR; each CDR3 protein has one entry. Of about 72,000 distinct CDR3 sequences listed, roughly 10% are singletons. V was pared by 0 bases and J by 1 base, with 10 bases between. Germline V gene lookup returns CDR1 SGHRS and CDR2 YFSETQ. CDR3 length: 15 residues. This clonotype originated in an adult who was a healthcare worker with PCR-confirmed SARS-CoV-2 infection or an uninfected control (not recorded which). The chain employs TRBV5-1 and TRBJ2-5; D might be TRBD1 or TRBD2, each matching 5 bases. The sequencing input was whole blood. The CDR3 region is CASSLAARGQETQYF. CDR3 sequence (DNA): TGCGCCAGCAGCTTGGCCGCGAGGGGCCAAGAGACCCAGTACTTC.